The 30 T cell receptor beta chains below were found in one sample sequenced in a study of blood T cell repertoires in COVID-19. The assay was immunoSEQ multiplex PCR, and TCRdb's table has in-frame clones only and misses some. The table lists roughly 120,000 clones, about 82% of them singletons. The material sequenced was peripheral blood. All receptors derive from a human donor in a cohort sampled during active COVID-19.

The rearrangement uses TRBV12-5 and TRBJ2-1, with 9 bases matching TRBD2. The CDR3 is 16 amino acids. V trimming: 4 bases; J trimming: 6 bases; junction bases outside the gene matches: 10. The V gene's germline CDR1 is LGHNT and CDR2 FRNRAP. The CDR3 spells CASGSPPGTSSNEQFF. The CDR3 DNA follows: TGTGCTAGTGGTTCACCGCCCGGGACTAGCAGCAATGAGCAGTTCTTC.

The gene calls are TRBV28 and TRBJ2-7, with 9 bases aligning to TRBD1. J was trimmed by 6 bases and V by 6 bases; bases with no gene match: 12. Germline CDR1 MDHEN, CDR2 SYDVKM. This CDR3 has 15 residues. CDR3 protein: CASSQGTGIFSEQYF. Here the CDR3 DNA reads TGTGCCAGCAGCCAAGGGACAGGGATTTTCTCCGAGCAGTACTTC.

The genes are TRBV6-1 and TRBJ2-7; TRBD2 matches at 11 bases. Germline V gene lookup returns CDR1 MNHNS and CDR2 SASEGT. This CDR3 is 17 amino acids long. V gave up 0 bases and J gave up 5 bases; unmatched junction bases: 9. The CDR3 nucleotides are TGTGCCAGCAGTGAAGCTTTGATAGCGGGAGGGCCCCACGAGCAGTACTTC. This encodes CASSEALIAGGPHEQYF.

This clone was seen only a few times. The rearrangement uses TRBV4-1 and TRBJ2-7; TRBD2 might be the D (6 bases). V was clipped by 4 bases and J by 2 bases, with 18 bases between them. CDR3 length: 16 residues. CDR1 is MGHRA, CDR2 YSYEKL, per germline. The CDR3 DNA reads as TGCGCCAGCAGCCTCTCAGACCAAAGACTAGCCTACGAGCAGTACTTC. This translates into CASSLSDQRLAYEQYF.

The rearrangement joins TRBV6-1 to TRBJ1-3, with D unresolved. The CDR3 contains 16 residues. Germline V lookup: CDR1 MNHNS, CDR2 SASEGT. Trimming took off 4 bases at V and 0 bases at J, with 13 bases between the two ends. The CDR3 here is CASSGQAPISGNTIYF. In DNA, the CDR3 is TGTGCCAGCAGTGGTCAGGCTCCCATCTCTGGAAACACCATATATTTT.

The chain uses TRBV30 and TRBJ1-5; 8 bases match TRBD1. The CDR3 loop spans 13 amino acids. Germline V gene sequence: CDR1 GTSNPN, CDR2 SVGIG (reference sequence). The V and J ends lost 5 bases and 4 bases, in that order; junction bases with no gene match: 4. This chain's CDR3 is CAWSRGQNQPQHF. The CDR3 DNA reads TGTGCCTGGTCCAGGGGGCAAAATCAGCCCCAGCATTTT.

CDR3 residues: CATWSSGRGDEQFF. In DNA, the CDR3 is TGTGCCACTTGGAGTAGCGGGAGAGGCGATGAGCAGTTCTTC. This chain links TRBV27 with TRBJ2-1, with 9 bases matching TRBD2. The CDR3 is made up of 14 amino acids. Germline CDR1 is MNHEY and CDR2 is SMNVEV (reference sequence). Germline trimming cut 10 bases from V and 8 bases from J; bases unmatched to any gene: 12.

CDR3 residues: CATSSGLGAFF. The DNA for the CDR3 is TGTGCCACTTCCTCGGGTCTTGGAGCTTTCTTT. The chain uses TRBV12-3 or TRBV12-4 and TRBJ1-1; D is ambiguous. Trimming took 10 bases from V and 10 from J, leaving 16 bases between them. The CDR3 has 11 amino acids.

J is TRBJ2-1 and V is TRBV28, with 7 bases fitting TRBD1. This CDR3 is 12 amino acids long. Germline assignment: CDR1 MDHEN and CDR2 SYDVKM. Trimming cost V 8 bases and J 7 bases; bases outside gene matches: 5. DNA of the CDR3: TGTGCCAGCCGGACAGGTAGAAATGAGCAGTTCTTC. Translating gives CASRTGRNEQFF.

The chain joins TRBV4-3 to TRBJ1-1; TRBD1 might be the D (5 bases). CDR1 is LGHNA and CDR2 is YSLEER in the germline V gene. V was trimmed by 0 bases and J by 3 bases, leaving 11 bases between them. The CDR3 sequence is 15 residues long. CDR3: CASSQEGGGYTEAFF. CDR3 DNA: TGCGCCAGCAGCCAAGAGGGGGGGGGTTACACTGAAGCTTTCTTT.

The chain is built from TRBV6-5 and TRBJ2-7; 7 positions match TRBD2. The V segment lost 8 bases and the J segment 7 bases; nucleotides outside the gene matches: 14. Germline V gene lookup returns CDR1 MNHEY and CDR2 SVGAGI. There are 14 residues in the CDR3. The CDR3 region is CASPEGLLTPEQYF. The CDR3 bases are TGTGCCAGCCCGGAGGGACTATTGACTCCGGAGCAGTACTTC.

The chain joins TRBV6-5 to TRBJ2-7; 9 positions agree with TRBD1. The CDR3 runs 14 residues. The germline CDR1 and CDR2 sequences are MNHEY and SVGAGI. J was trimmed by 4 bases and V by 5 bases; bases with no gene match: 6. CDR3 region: CASSTTGGGYEQYF. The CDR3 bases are TGTGCCAGCAGTACTACAGGGGGCGGTTACGAGCAGTACTTC.

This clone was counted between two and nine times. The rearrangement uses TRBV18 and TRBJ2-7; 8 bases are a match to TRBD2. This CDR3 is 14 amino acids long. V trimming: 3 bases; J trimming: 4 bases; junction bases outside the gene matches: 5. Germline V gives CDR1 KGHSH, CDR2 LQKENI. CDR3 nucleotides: TGTGCCAGCTCACCCCCTAGCGGGCAGTACGAGCAGTACTTC. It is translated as CASSPPSGQYEQYF.

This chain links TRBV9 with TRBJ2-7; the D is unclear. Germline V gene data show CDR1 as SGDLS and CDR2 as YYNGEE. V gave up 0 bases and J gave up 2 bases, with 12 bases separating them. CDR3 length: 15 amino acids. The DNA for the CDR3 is TGTGCCAGCAGCGTAGGGGCCCCGCCAACCTACGAGCAGTACTTC. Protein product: CASSVGAPPTYEQYF.

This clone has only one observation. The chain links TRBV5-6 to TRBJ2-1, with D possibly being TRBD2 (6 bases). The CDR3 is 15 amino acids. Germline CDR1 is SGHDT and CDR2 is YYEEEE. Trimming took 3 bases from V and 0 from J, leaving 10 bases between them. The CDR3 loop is CASSSRESSYNEQFF. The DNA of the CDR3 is TGTGCCAGCAGCTCCCGGGAGAGCTCCTACAATGAGCAGTTCTTC.

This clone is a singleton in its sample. The CDR3 bases are TGTGCCAGCAGCGGGGGGGACTGGGTCAATGAGCAGTTCTTC. This gives the protein CASSGGDWVNEQFF. The chain recombines TRBV7-9 with TRBJ2-1; TRBD2 matches at 7 bases. Germline V lookup: CDR1 SEHNR, CDR2 FQNEAQ (reference sequence). V lost 5 bases to trimming and J lost 6 bases; unmatched junction nucleotides: 7. CDR3 size: 14 residues.

CDR3 coding DNA: TGCGCCAGCAGCCAAGATTTGCTAGGGACTAGCGGACCCTCTGGGGCCAACGTCCTGACTTTC. It translates to CASSQDLLGTSGPSGANVLTF. The rearrangement links TRBV4-3 to TRBJ2-6; TRBD2 aligns across 11 bases. V shed 0 bases, J shed 0 bases, and the junction held 10 bases outside the gene matches. Germline lookup yields CDR1 LGHNA and CDR2 YSLEER. The CDR3 runs to 21 residues.

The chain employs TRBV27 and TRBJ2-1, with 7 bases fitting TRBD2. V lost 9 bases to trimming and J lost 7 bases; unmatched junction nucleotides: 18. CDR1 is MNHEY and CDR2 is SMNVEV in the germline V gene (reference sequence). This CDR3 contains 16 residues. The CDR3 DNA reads TGTGCCAGTTACCTATCGGGGGAGGGCCAACTTAATGAGCAGTTCTTC. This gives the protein CASYLSGEGQLNEQFF.

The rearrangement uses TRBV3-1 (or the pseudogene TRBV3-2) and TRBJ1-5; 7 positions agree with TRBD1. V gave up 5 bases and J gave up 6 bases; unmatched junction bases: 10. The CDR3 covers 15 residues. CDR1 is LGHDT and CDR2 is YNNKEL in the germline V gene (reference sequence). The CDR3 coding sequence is TGTGCCAGCAGCTCTCAGGGGGTCGGAGGTCAGCCCCAGCATTTT. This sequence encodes CASSSQGVGGQPQHF.

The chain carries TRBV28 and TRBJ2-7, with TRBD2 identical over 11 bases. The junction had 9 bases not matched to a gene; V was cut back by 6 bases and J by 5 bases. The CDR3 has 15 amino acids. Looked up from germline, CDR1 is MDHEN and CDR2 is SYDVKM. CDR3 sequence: CASRGLAGGHHEQYF. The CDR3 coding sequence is TGTGCCAGCAGGGGGCTAGCGGGAGGACATCACGAGCAGTACTTC. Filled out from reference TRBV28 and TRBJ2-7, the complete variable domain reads DVKVTQSSRYLVKRTGEKVFLECVQDMDHENMFWYRQDPGLGLRLIYFSYDVKMKEKGDIPEGYSVSREKKERFSLILESASTNQTSMYLCASRGLAGGHHEQYFGPGTRLTVT.

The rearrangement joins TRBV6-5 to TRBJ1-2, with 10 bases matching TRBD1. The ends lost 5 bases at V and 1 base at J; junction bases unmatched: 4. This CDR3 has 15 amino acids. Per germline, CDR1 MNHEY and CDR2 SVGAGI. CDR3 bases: TGTGCCAGCAGTCCACGGACAGGGGGTAACTATGGCTACACCTTC. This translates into CASSPRTGGNYGYTF.

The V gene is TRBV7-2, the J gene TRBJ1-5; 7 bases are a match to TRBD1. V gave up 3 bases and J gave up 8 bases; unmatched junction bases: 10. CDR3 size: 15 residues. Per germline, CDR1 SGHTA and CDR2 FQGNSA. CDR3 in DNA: TGTGCCAGCAGCTTGGGTAGAGCTCAGGGGGAGCCCCAGCATTTT. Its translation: CASSLGRAQGEPQHF.

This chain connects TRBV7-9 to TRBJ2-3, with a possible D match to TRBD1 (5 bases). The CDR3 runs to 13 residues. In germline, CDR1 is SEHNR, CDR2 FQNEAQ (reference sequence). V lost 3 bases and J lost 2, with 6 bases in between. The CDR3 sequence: CASSLGLTDTQYF. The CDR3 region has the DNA TGTGCCAGCAGCTTGGGGCTCACAGATACGCAGTATTTT.

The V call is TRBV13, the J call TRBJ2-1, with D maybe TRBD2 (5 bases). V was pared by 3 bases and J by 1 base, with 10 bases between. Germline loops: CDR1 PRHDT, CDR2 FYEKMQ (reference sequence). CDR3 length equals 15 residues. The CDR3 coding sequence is TGTGCCAGCAGCTTGACTACCGGTTCCTACAATGAGCAGTTCTTC. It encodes CASSLTTGSYNEQFF.

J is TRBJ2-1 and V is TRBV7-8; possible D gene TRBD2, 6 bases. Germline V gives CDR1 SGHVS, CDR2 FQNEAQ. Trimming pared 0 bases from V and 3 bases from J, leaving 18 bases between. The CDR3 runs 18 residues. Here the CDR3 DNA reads TGTGCCAGCAGCTTAGCGGGTTTTCGTGGTAGCGGCTACAATGAGCAGTTCTTC. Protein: CASSLAGFRGSGYNEQFF.

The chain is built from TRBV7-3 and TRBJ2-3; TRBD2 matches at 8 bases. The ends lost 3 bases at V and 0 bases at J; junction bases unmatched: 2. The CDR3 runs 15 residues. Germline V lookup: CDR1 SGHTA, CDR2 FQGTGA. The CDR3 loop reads CASSFSGASTDTQYF. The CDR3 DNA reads TGTGCCAGCAGCTTTAGCGGGGCTAGCACAGATACGCAGTATTTT.

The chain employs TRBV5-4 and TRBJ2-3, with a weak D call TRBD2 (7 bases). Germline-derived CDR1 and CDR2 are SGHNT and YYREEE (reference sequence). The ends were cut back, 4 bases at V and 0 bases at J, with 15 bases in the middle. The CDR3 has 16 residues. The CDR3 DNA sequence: TGTGCCAGCAGCCCGGGGGGCGGGACGAGCACAGATACGCAGTATTTT. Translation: CASSPGGGTSTDTQYF.

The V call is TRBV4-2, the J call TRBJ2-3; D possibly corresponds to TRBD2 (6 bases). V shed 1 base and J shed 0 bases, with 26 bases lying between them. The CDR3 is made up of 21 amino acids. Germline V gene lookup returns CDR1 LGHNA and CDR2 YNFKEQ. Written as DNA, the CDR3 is TGTGCCAGCAGCCAAGTGGAGGGACTTTTCCGCCTTTCTACTAGCACAGATACGCAGTATTTT. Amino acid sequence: CASSQVEGLFRLSTSTDTQYF.

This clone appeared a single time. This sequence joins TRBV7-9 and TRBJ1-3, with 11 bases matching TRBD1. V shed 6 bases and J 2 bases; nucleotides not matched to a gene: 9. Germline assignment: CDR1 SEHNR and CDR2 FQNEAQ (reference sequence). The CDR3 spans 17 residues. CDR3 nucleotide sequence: TGTGCCAGCAGACCACCCCCGGGACAGGGGGCTGGAAACACCATATATTTT. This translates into CASRPPPGQGAGNTIYF.

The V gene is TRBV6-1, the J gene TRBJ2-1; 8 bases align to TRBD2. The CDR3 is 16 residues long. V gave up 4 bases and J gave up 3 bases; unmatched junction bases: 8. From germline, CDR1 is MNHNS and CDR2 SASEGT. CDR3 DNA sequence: TGTGCCAGCAGTGGACCTAGCGGGCCCAGCTACAATGAGCAGTTCTTC. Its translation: CASSGPSGPSYNEQFF.